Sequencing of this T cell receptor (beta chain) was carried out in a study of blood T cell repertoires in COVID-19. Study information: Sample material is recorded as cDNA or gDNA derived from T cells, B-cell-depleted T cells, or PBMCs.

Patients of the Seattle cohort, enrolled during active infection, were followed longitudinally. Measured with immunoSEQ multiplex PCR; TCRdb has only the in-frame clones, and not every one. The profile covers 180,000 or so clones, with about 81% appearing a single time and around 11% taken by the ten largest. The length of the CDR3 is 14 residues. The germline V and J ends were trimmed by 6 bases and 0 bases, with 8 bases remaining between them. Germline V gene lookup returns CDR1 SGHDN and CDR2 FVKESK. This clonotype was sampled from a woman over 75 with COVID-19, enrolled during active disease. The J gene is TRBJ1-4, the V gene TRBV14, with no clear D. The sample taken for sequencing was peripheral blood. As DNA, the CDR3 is TGTGCCAGCAGTCGACATTCAACTAATGAAAAACTGTTTTTT. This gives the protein CASSRHSTNEKLFF.